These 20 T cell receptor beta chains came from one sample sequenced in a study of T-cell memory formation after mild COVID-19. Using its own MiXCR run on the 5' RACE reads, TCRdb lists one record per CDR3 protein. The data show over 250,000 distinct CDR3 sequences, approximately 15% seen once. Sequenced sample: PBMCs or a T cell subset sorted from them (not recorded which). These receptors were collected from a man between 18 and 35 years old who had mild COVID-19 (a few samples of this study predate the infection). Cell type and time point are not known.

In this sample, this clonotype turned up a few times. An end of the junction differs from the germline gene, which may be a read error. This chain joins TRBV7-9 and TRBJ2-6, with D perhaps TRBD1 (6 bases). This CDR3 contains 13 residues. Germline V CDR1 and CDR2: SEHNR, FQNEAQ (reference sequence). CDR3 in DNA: TGTGCCGGCAGGGGCTCTGGGGCCAACGTCCTGACTTTC. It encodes CAGRGSGANVLTF.

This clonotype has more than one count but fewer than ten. CDR3 DNA sequence: TGCAGTGCTAGGGGGCTTAAACACAGACCTACGCAGTATTTT. Its translation is CSARGLKHRPTQYF. The chain carries TRBV20-1 and TRBJ2-3; maybe TRBD1 (5 bases). This CDR3 has 14 residues. V was clipped by 3 bases and J by 8 bases, with 18 bases between them. Germline V gives CDR1 DFQATT, CDR2 SNEGSKA (reference sequence).

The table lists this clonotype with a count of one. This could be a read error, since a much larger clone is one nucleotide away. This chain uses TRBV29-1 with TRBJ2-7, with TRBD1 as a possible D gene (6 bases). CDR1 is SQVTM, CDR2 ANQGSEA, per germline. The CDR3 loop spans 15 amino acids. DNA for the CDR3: TGCATCGTTGGCGGGTCCAGGGGAAGATCCTACGAGCAGTACTTC. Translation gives CIVGGSRGRSYEQYF.

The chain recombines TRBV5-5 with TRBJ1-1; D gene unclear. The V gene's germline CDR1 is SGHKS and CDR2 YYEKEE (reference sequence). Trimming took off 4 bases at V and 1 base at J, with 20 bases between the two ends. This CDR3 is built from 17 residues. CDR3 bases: TGTGCCAGCAGCCTGGAGGGTGTTGGCGTCGGGAACACTGAAGCTTTCTTT. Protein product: CASSLEGVGVGNTEAFF.

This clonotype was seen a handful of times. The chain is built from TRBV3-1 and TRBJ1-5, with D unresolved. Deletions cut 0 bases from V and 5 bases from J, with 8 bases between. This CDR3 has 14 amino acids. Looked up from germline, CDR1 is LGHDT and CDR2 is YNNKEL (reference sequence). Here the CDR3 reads CASSQEGRYQPQHF. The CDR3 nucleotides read TGTGCCAGCAGCCAAGAAGGCCGGTATCAGCCCCAGCATTTT.

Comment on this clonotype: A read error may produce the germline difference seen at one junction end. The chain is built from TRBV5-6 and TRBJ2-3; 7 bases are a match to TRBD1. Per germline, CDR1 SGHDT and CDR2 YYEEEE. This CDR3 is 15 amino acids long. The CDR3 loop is CASSLQGLGTYTQYF. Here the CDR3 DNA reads TGTGCCAGCAGCTTACAGGGGCTTGGCACATATACGCAGTATTTT.

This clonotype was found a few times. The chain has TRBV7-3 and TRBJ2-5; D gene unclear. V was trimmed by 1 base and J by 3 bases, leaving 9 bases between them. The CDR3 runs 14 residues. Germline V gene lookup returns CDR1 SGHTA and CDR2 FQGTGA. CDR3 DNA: TGTGCCAGCAGCTTAAGCAGTGGAGAAGAGACCCAGTACTTC. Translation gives CASSLSSGEETQYF.

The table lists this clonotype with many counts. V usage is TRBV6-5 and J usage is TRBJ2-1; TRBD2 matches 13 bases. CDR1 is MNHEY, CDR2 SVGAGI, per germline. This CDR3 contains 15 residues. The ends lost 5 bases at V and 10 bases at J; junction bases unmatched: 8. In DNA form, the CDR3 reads TGTGCCAGCAGTCAAAGGACTAGCGGGGGAGTGGAGCAGTTCTTC. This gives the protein CASSQRTSGGVEQFF.

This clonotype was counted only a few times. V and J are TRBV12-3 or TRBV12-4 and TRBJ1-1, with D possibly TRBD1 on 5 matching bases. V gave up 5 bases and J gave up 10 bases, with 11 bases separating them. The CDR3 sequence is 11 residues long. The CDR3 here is CASSSRERAFF. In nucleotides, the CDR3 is TGTGCCAGCAGTAGCAGGGAAAGAGCTTTCTTT.

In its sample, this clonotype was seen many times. The CDR3 DNA is TGTGCCAGCAGTTACGGGAGTGACTATGGCTACACCTTC. Protein sequence: CASSYGSDYGYTF. The J gene is TRBJ1-2, the V gene TRBV6-5; no clear D. Trimming took off 2 bases at V and 3 bases at J, with 7 bases between the two ends. Germline-derived CDR1 and CDR2 are MNHEY and SVGAGI. The CDR3 loop spans 13 amino acids.

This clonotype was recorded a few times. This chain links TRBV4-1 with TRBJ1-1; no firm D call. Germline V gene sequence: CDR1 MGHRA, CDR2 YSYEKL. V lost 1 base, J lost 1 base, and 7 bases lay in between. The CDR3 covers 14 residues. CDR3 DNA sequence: TGCGCCAGCAGCCAAGTACGGGGGAACACTGAAGCTTTCTTT. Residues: CASSQVRGNTEAFF.

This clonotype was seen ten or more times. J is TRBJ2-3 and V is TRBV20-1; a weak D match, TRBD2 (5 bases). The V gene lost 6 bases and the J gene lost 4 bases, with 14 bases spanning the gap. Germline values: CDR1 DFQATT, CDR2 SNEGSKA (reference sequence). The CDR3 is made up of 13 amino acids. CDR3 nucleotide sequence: TGCAGTGCCCTGGTAGGGCGGGCAGATACGCAGTATTTT. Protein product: CSALVGRADTQYF.

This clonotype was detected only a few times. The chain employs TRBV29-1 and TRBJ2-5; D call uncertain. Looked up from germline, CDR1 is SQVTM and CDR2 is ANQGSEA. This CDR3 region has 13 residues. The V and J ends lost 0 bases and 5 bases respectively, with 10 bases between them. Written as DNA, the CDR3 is TGCAGCGTTGAAGATGGTGGGTTGGAGACCCAGTACTTC. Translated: CSVEDGGLETQYF.

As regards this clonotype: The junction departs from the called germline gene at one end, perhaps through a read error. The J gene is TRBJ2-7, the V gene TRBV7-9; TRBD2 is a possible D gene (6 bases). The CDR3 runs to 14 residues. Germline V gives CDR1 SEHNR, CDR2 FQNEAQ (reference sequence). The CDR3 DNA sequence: TGTGCCAGCACCTTAATGGGCGGGGACTACGAGCAGTACTTC. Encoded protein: CASTLMGGDYEQYF.

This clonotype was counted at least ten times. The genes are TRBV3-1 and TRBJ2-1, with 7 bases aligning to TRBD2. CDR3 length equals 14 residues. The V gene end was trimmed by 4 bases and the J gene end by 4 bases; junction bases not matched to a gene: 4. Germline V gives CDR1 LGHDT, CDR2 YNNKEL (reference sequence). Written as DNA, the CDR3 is TGTGCCAGCAGCCGAGGAGCGGGGTACAATGAGCAGTTCTTC. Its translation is CASSRGAGYNEQFF.

CDR3 in amino acids: CSARVLLAGKETQYF. The CDR3 nucleotides are TGCAGTGCTAGAGTCCTGCTAGCGGGGAAAGAGACCCAGTACTTC. The V call is TRBV20-1, the J call TRBJ2-5, with TRBD2 matching 9 bases. Germline V gives CDR1 DFQATT, CDR2 SNEGSKA (reference sequence). V lost 1 base to trimming and J lost 3 bases; unmatched junction nucleotides: 6. The CDR3 is made up of 15 amino acids.

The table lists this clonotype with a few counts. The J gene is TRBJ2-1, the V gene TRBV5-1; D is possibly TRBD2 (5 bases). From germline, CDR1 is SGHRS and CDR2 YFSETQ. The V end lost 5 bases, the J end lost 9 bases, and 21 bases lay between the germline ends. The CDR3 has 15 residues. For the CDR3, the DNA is TGCGCCAGCAGAACGGACTCCCCCCCGGTGAGTGAGCAGTTCTTC. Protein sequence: CASRTDSPPVSEQFF. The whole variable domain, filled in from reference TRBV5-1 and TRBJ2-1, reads KAGVTQTPRYLIKTRGQQVTLSCSPISGHRSVSWYQQTPGQGLQFLFEYFSETQRNKGNFPGRFSGRQFSNSRSEMNVSTLELGDSALYLCASRTDSPPVSEQFFGPGTRLTVL.

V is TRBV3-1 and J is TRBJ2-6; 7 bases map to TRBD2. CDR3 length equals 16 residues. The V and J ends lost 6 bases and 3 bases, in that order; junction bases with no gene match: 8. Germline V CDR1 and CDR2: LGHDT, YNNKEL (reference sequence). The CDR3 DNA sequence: TGTGCCAGCAGTCTCCCCAGCGGGGTTGGGGCCAACGTCCTGACTTTC. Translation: CASSLPSGVGANVLTF.

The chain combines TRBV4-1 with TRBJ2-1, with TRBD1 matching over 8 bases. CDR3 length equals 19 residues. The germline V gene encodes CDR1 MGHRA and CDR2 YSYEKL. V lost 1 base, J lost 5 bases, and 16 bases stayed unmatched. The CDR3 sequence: CASSQVGLAGTGPDNEQFF. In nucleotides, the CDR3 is TGCGCCAGCAGCCAAGTGGGCCTAGCCGGGACAGGTCCCGACAATGAGCAGTTCTTC.

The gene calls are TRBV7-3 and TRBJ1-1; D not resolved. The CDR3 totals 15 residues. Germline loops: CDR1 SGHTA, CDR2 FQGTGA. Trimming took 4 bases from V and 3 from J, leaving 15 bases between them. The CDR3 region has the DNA TGTGCCAGCAGCTCGTCGCAGGCTACGTACACTGAAGCTTTCTTT. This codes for CASSSSQATYTEAFF.